This T cell receptor beta chain was documented in a study of blood T cell repertoires in COVID-19. Overall study context: COVID-19 samples from acute and convalescent phases originated in the United States, Italy and Spain.

Authors' data handling: Estimation of nucleated cell counts relied on the amplification of reference gene primers. Clones were sequenced by immunoSEQ multiplex PCR, and TCRdb holds only the in-frame ones, with some missing. The DNA was the basis for D and trimming; V, J and clone size are from that table. This sample yields under 300,000 clones, of which roughly four fifths are seen a single time; roughly 9.6% belongs to the top ten. Per the germline V gene, CDR1 is ENHRY and CDR2 is SYGVKD. The CDR3 sequence is 13 residues long. Losses at the gene ends were 3 bases for V and 11 bases for J; bases not matched to a gene: 6.

The clonotype was recovered from a woman of 80 years or more with acute or convalescent COVID-19. V usage is TRBV10-3 and J usage is TRBJ1-1, with 10 bases matching TRBD1. The sequenced sample was peripheral blood. In DNA, the CDR3 is TGTGCCATCAGTGATGACAGGGGGCGGCCGGCTTTCTTT. Translated, it gives CAISDDRGRPAFF.